Shown below are 29 T cell receptor beta chains from a single sample sequenced in a study of breast tumors, draining lymph nodes, adjacent tissues. TCRdb independently ran MiXCR on the multiplex PCR reads; one entry per CDR3 protein. The table records around 290,000 distinct CDR3 sequences, roughly 31% of them present only once. Axillary draining lymph nodes of breast cancer patients supplied the node samples. Sequencing was carried out using axillary lymph node tissue. The receptors shown here come from a female donor with breast cancer. Some clones in this sample may be carry-over from other donors' samples.

This chain links TRBV3-1 with TRBJ1-4; TRBD1 is a possible D gene (5 bases). Deletions cut 1 base from V and 4 bases from J, with 16 bases between. CDR3 size: 17 residues. CDR1 LGHDT and CDR2 YNNKEL come from the germline V gene (reference sequence). In DNA form, the CDR3 reads TGTGCCAGCAGCCAAGTACGGACGTGGGGGATTAATGAAAAACTGTTTTTT. It translates to CASSQVRTWGINEKLFF.

This clonotype was counted a few times. V and J are TRBV3-1 and TRBJ2-7; 7 bases are shared with TRBD2. Germline assignment: CDR1 LGHDT and CDR2 YNNKEL (reference sequence). The CDR3 has 15 residues. The J segment lost 4 bases and the V segment lost 6 bases, leaving 12 bases of the junction unmatched. DNA of the CDR3: TGTGCCAGCAGTCGGAATGGCGGGAGTTCTTACGAGCAGTACTTC. Amino acid sequence: CASSRNGGSSYEQYF.

The V gene is TRBV28, the J gene TRBJ2-7; D perhaps matches TRBD2 (5 bases). The CDR3 has 13 amino acids. V was cut by 7 bases and J by 3 bases, with 13 bases left in between. In germline, CDR1 is MDHEN, CDR2 SYDVKM. CDR3 bases: TGTGCCAGCAAAAACGGGGTACTCTACGAGCAGTACTTC. It translates to CASKNGVLYEQYF.

The table lists this clonotype with many counts. The chain has TRBV4-3 and TRBJ2-5, with 10 bases identical to TRBD1. There are 15 residues in the CDR3. Germline CDR1 LGHNA, CDR2 YSLEER. V was clipped by 4 bases and J by 5 bases; unmatched bases: 7. CDR3 loop: CASSRRLGQGETQYF. The CDR3 nucleotides are TGCGCCAGCAGCCGCAGGCTGGGACAGGGGGAGACCCAGTACTTC.

As to this clonotype: A much larger clone differs by one base, so this may be a read error. The chain joins TRBV7-9 to TRBJ2-4, with D possibly TRBD1 on 7 matching bases. This CDR3 has 14 amino acids. The germline V gene encodes CDR1 SEHNR and CDR2 FQNEAQ (reference sequence). CDR3 sequence (DNA): TGTGTCAGCAGCGGGCAGGACAGGTTTGCAGCTCAGTACTTC. This translates into CVSSGQDRFAAQYF.

In its sample, this clonotype was seen many times. This chain uses TRBV20-1 with TRBJ2-1; TRBD2 agrees at 7 bases. The CDR3 consists of 17 residues. With 5 bases clipped from V and 0 bases from J, the junction kept 13 bases outside the gene matches. Looked up from germline, CDR1 is DFQATT and CDR2 is SNEGSKA (reference sequence). The CDR3 nucleotides are TGCAGTGCTCCTAGGTGGGCTAGCGGAGACTCCTACAATGAGCAGTTCTTC. Translation: CSAPRWASGDSYNEQFF.

At least ten counts were recorded for this clonotype. The CDR3 region has the DNA TGCAGTGCTAAAAGCATGCGGACGGGATACGAGCAGTACTTC. It translates to CSAKSMRTGYEQYF. This rearrangement joins TRBV20-1 to TRBJ2-7; maybe TRBD2 (5 bases). This CDR3 comprises 14 residues. CDR1 and CDR2 from the germline V gene are DFQATT and SNEGSKA (reference sequence). The germline V and J ends were trimmed by 4 bases and 4 bases, with 17 bases remaining between them.

This clonotype was seen ten or more times. This chain joins TRBV10-3 and TRBJ2-3, with D unclear. Germline V gene data show CDR1 as ENHRY and CDR2 as SYGVKD. The CDR3 is 15 amino acids. Trimming cost V 3 bases and J 3 bases, with 13 bases left between them. This CDR3 is CAISDLVAGTDTQYF. As DNA, the CDR3 is TGTGCCATCAGTGACCTAGTGGCCGGAACAGATACGCAGTATTTT.

A single count supports this clonotype. This chain uses TRBV5-6 with TRBJ2-6; 7 positions match TRBD1. Trimming took 3 bases from V and 7 from J; bases not matched to a gene: 10. This CDR3 comprises 16 residues. CDR1 and CDR2 (germline): SGHDT, YYEEEE. CDR3 in DNA: TGTGCCAGCAGCTCCTACAGGGGCTTGGGCGCCAACGTCCTGACTTTC. Its translation is CASSSYRGLGANVLTF.

The rearrangement links TRBV9 to TRBJ1-1; 9 bases are a match to TRBD1. Trimming at V came to 6 bases and at J to 3 bases, leaving 9 bases not matched to a gene. The CDR3 totals 15 residues. The germline gives CDR1 SGDLS, CDR2 YYNGEE. The CDR3 coding sequence is TGTGCCAGCAAGACAGGGGGGGGGGCGGACACTGAAGCTTTCTTT. Translated, it gives CASKTGGGADTEAFF.

There are many counts of this clonotype. The gene calls are TRBV7-2 and TRBJ2-7, with D perhaps matching TRBD2 (6 bases). The CDR3 covers 14 residues. Germline V gives CDR1 SGHTA, CDR2 FQGNSA. V was pared by 1 base and J by 5 bases, with 12 bases between. The CDR3 is CASSLGPGADEQYF. CDR3 in DNA: TGTGCCAGCAGCTTAGGTCCGGGAGCAGACGAGCAGTACTTC.

This clonotype has ten or more counts. The chain joins TRBV6-5 to TRBJ2-1; 7 nucleotides line up with TRBD1. Germline V gives CDR1 MNHEY, CDR2 SVGAGI. This CDR3 contains 15 residues. With 6 bases clipped from V and 4 bases from J, the junction kept 9 bases outside the gene matches. The CDR3 spells CASRLSRGSYNEQFF. The CDR3 DNA sequence: TGTGCCAGCAGATTATCCAGGGGGTCGTACAATGAGCAGTTCTTC.

The chain employs TRBV15 and TRBJ2-5; the match to TRBD1 covers 9 bases. V lost 5 bases and J lost 5; bases outside the gene matches: 12. The germline CDR1 and CDR2 sequences are LNHNV and YYDKDF (reference sequence). The CDR3 consists of 16 residues. The CDR3 region has the DNA TGTGCCACCAGCCGAGGGACAGGGCCCCTAGGGGAGACCCAGTACTTC. Amino acids: CATSRGTGPLGETQYF.

The sample holds many counts of this clonotype. The chain employs TRBV24-1 and TRBJ2-7; no definite D call. The CDR3 totals 13 residues. The V end was cut by 3 bases, the J end by 6 bases, with 11 bases between. Germline CDR1 KGHDR, CDR2 SFDVKD. CDR3 sequence (DNA): TGTGCCACCAGTGATGGCAGGTTAAGCGAGCAGTACTTC. Translated, it gives CATSDGRLSEQYF.

Turning to this clonotype: Being one base from a much bigger clone, this may be a read error. This chain uses TRBV9 with TRBJ2-1; 13 bases agree with TRBD2. Germline CDR1 reads SGDLS; CDR2 reads YYNGEE. CDR3 length: 16 amino acids. CDR3 sequence (DNA): TGTGCCAGCAGCGTAATGACTAGCGGGAGGTACAATGGGCAGTTCTTC. Translation gives CASSVMTSGRYNGQFF.

This clonotype was found many times. J is TRBJ2-7 and V is TRBV20-1, with D uncertain. Trimming removed 0 bases from V and 1 base from J, with 10 bases in between. The CDR3 loop spans 14 amino acids. From germline, CDR1 is DFQATT and CDR2 SNEGSKA (reference sequence). In nucleotides, the CDR3 is TGCAGTGCTAGAGACCATGCCCGATCCTACGAGCAGTACTTC. Protein sequence: CSARDHARSYEQYF.

Many counts were recorded for this clonotype. The chain couples TRBV9 to TRBJ2-7; 7 positions match TRBD2. V lost 4 bases to trimming and J lost 7 bases; unmatched junction nucleotides: 5. The CDR3 loop spans 12 amino acids. CDR1 SGDLS and CDR2 YYNGEE come from the germline V gene. The CDR3 protein is CASSSGGLEQYF. The CDR3 nucleotides are TGTGCCAGCAGCTCCGGGGGGTTGGAGCAGTACTTC.

As concerns this clonotype: At one of its ends the junction is not consistent with the germline gene, which may arise from a read error. This chain links TRBV20-1 with TRBJ1-6; 7 positions agree with TRBD1. CDR1 is DFQATT and CDR2 is SNEGSKA in the germline V gene (reference sequence). CDR3 length: 16 amino acids. This CDR3 reads CSARDRRQGSNSPLRF. The CDR3 nucleotides read TGCAGTGCTAGAGACCGGCGACAGGGATCAAATTCACCCCTCCGCTTT.

The chain combines TRBV20-1 with TRBJ1-1; no clear D gene. CDR1 is DFQATT, CDR2 SNEGSKA, per germline (reference sequence). Trimming removed 6 bases from V and 5 bases from J, with 13 bases in between. The CDR3 is 12 residues long. The CDR3 DNA reads TGCAGTGCCGTGTGGGTGGGGACTGAAGCTTTCTTT. Encoded protein: CSAVWVGTEAFF.

This clonotype was counted between two and nine times. This may stem from a read error, because a much larger clone lies one nucleotide away. The V call is TRBV7-3, the J call TRBJ2-6, with D possibly TRBD2 on 6 matching bases. There are 19 residues in the CDR3. V was shortened by 3 bases and J by 8 bases, with 26 bases between the two germline ends. The V gene's germline CDR1 is SGHTA and CDR2 FQGTGA. The CDR3 sequence is CASSFRLTGEISGPNVLTF. DNA for the CDR3: TGTGCCAGCAGCTTCCGCTTAACGGGAGAAATATCCGGGCCCAACGTCCTGACTTTC.

Turning to this clonotype: A read error may explain this, as a much larger clone is one base away. The rearrangement joins TRBV5-1 to TRBJ2-5; D gene ambiguous. In germline, CDR1 is SGHRS, CDR2 YFSETQ. This CDR3 spans 14 amino acids. The CDR3 region has the DNA TGCGCCAGCAGCTTGGCAGCGAACCAAGACACCCAGTACTTC. Protein product: CASSLAANQDTQYF.

This clonotype appeared a few times. One end of the junction does not line up with germline, which may come from a read error. The chain links TRBV6-6 to TRBJ2-2; perhaps TRBD2 as D (5 bases). The CDR3 contains 14 residues. Germline V gene lookup returns CDR1 MNHNY and CDR2 SVGAGI (reference sequence). CDR3 sequence reads: CASSHSGNTGELFF. The CDR3 DNA sequence: TGTGCCAGCAGTCACTCGGGGAACACCGGGGAGTTGTTTTTT.

This clonotype was picked up many times. This rearrangement joins TRBV20-1 to TRBJ2-1; D is undetermined. CDR1 is DFQATT and CDR2 is SNEGSKA in the germline V gene (reference sequence). The CDR3 contains 11 residues. Between the trimmed V and J ends, which lost 6 bases and 5 bases, there was a span of 8 bases. The CDR3 nucleotides are TGCAGTGCCATGACCAACAATGAGCAGTTCTTC. Translation: CSAMTNNEQFF.

This clonotype was observed at least ten times. The chain joins TRBV10-3 to TRBJ1-2; no firm D call. Germline V lookup: CDR1 ENHRY, CDR2 SYGVKD. The CDR3 loop spans 13 amino acids. The germline V and J ends were trimmed by 6 bases and 2 bases, with 10 bases remaining between them. The CDR3 coding sequence is TGTGCCATCAGGCTTAATTCGAACTATGGCTACACCTTC. This sequence encodes CAIRLNSNYGYTF.

Note on this clonotype: This clone may be a read error of a much larger clone one base away. DNA for the CDR3: TGTGCCAGCAGCTTGCGTAAGACTGGTTTTCATGGCTACACCTTC. The encoded protein is CASSLRKTGFHGYTF. V is TRBV5-4 and J is TRBJ1-2; no clear D gene. This CDR3 spans 15 amino acids. V was pared by 1 base and J by 6 bases, with 16 bases between. The germline V gene has CDR1 SGHNT and CDR2 YYREEE (reference sequence).

Concerning this clonotype itself: A single base separates this from a much larger clone, so it may be a read error. The V call is TRBV7-9, the J call TRBJ2-1, with TRBD2 matching over 8 bases. In germline, CDR1 is SEHNR, CDR2 FQNEAQ (reference sequence). This CDR3 contains 16 residues. The CDR3, as DNA: TGTGCCAGCAGCCAAGATATGGCTAGCGGGCACAATGGGCAGTTCTTC. Amino acids: CASSQDMASGHNGQFF.

The V and J genes are TRBV15 and TRBJ2-5; the D gene could be TRBD1 or TRBD2 (5 bases each). Per the germline V gene, CDR1 is LNHNV and CDR2 is YYDKDF (reference sequence). Trimming stripped 8 bases from V and 10 bases from J, with 14 bases between. The CDR3 extends over 11 amino acids. CDR3: CATGGGFGQYF. The CDR3 DNA sequence: TGTGCCACCGGGGGTGGTTTCGGCCAGTACTTC. Drawing the rest from reference TRBV15 and TRBJ2-5, the complete variable domain is DAMVIQNPRYQVTQFGKPVTLSCSQTLNHNVMYWYQQKSSQAPKLLFHYYDKDFNNEADTPDNFQSRRPNTSFCFLDIRSPGLGDTAMYLCATGGGFGQYFGPGTRLLVL.

This clonotype was counted between two and nine times. The chain has TRBV27 and TRBJ2-2; no firm D call. The germline gives CDR1 MNHEY, CDR2 SMNVEV (reference sequence). Deletions cut 8 bases from V and 3 bases from J, with 10 bases between. This CDR3 comprises 13 residues. CDR3 amino acids: CASYQHHTGELFF. The DNA for the CDR3 is TGTGCCAGCTATCAACATCACACCGGGGAGCTGTTTTTT.

With regard to this clonotype: A much larger clonotype is one base distant, so this may be a read error. The rearrangement links TRBV9 to TRBJ2-1, with a tentative D call TRBD1 (6 bases). Germline assignment: CDR1 SGDLS and CDR2 YYNGEE. The CDR3 runs to 15 residues. CDR3: CASSESGTYYNEPFF. In DNA form, the CDR3 reads TGTGCCAGCAGCGAATCCGGGACATACTACAATGAGCCGTTCTTC.